The rows below give T cell receptor beta chains drawn from one sample of a study of T cell changes during pregnancy in multiple sclerosis. The table came from immunoSEQ multiplex PCR; TCRdb's copy has only in-frame clones and leaves some out. The sample holds around 80,000 clones, about 91% seen once. The specimen comprised peripheral blood, sampled before pregnancy. The receptor set was obtained from a female donor with multiple sclerosis, enrolled in a pregnancy study. The CDR3 runs from the conserved cysteine through the conserved F or W. For some rows the clone size is stated as once, few or many, or as a class when expanded; others skip it.

size,V,J,CDR3
.,TRBV18,TRBJ2-7,CASSRIDTGGRIYF
.,TRBV27,TRBJ2-7,CASRPSGGPYEQYF
.,TRBV6-6,TRBJ1-2,CASHNNGYTF
.,TRBV5-6,TRBJ2-1,CASSSGVGGYNEQFF
.,TRBV9,TRBJ2-3,CASTLHTGIDTQYF
.,TRBV11-2,TRBJ2-7,CASTGGLAGVDEQYF
.,TRBV4-2,TRBJ2-3,CASSQGTSRDTQYF
once,TRBV5-1,TRBJ2-1,CASSWTGTSGSNEQFF
.,TRBV5-1,TRBJ2-2,CASSLLAGETGELFF
.,TRBV5-1,TRBJ2-3,CASSLGARTDTQYF
.,TRBV16,TRBJ1-2,CASSPTQGANYGYTF
.,TRBV5-8,TRBJ2-1,CASSFRGTSNFYNEQFF
few,TRBV30,TRBJ1-1,CAWRVAPGDTEAFF
.,TRBV15,TRBJ1-2,CATSREGQGAVEGYTF
.,TRBV2,TRBJ2-5,CASSAAAQETQYF
.,TRBV7-6,TRBJ2-5,CASSRGSLLETQYF
.,TRBV27,TRBJ2-1,CASSLLRGTPDNEQFF
.,TRBV5-1,TRBJ2-3,CASSLGARDSGDTQYF
once,TRBV18,TRBJ2-7,CASSPQGLAGSYEQYF
.,TRBV5-1,TRBJ2-2,CASSLGLAGYTGELFF
.,TRBV15,TRBJ2-7,CATSRDFLAGAHEQYF
few,TRBV9,TRBJ2-5,CASSGGGLPGETQYF
.,TRBV19,TRBJ1-4,CASSYRREKLFF
.,TRBV4-2,TRBJ2-3,CASSQDQGEGTDTQYF
.,TRBV30,TRBJ1-5,CAWSVGYSNQPQHF
.,TRBV15,TRBJ2-1,CATRAAVGRRNYNEQFF
.,TRBV7-6,TRBJ2-7,CASSSGTSGRAWTYEQYF
.,TRBV5-1,TRBJ2-3,CASSQLGQGFGDTQYF
.,TRBV2,TRBJ2-7,CASSEVRTGGHEQYF
.,TRBV6-1,TRBJ2-6,CASSEPGAGANVLTF
.,TRBV7-9,TRBJ2-7,CASSHAGQGVSEQYF
.,TRBV5-1,TRBJ2-7,CASSLGERYKSGDGQYF
.,TRBV19,TRBJ1-2,CASSIPGRGNGYTF
once,TRBV7-6,TRBJ2-3,CASSLISSGYTDTQYF
once,TRBV20-1,TRBJ2-3,CSATTDLTQYF
.,TRBV5-6,TRBJ2-7,CASSSRRGLSYEQYF
many,TRBV10-2,TRBJ2-2,CASKKAGEFPGELFF
once,TRBV29-1,TRBJ1-1,CSVAGYENTEAFF
.,TRBV2,TRBJ1-5,CASSEFGGINQPQHF
.,TRBV6-5,TRBJ2-1,CASSVRDTDYNEQFF
few,TRBV10-1,TRBJ2-7,CASSDNKGWLAGARSYEQYF
.,TRBV7-2,TRBJ2-7,CASSASSGRFYEQYF
.,TRBV27,TRBJ2-5,CASKMDSQETQYF
.,TRBV7-8,TRBJ2-7,CASSHGQGPSYEQYF
.,TRBV27,TRBJ2-7,CATARNPYEQYF
.,TRBV5-8,TRBJ1-1,CASSLRRPMNTEAFF